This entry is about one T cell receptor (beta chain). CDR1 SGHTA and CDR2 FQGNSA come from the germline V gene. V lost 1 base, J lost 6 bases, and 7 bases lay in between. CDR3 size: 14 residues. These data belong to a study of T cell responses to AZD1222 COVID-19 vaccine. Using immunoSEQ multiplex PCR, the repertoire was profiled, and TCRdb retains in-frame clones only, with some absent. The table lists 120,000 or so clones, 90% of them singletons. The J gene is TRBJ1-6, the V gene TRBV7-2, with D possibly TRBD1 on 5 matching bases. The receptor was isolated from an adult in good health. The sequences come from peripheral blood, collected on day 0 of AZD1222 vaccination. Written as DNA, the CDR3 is TGTGCCAGCAGCTTAGAAGGGGCTAATTCACCCCTCCACTTT. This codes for CASSLEGANSPLHF.